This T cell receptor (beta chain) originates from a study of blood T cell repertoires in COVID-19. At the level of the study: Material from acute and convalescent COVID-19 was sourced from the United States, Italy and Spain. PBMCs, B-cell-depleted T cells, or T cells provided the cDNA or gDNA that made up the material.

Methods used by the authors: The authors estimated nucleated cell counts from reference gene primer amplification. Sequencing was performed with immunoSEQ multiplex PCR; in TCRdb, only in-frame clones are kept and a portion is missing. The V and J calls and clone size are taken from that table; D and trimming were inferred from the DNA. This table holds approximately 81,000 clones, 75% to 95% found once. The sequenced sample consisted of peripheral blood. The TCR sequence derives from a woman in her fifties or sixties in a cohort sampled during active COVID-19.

DNA for the CDR3: TGTGCCAGCAGCGCCTCAGGAGGGACAGATACGCAGTATTTT. This sequence encodes CASSASGGTDTQYF. V is TRBV9 and J is TRBJ2-3; maybe TRBD2 (6 bases). Germline-derived CDR1 and CDR2 are SGDLS and YYNGEE. CDR3 length: 14 amino acids. V was pared by 3 bases and J by 3 bases, with 11 bases between.